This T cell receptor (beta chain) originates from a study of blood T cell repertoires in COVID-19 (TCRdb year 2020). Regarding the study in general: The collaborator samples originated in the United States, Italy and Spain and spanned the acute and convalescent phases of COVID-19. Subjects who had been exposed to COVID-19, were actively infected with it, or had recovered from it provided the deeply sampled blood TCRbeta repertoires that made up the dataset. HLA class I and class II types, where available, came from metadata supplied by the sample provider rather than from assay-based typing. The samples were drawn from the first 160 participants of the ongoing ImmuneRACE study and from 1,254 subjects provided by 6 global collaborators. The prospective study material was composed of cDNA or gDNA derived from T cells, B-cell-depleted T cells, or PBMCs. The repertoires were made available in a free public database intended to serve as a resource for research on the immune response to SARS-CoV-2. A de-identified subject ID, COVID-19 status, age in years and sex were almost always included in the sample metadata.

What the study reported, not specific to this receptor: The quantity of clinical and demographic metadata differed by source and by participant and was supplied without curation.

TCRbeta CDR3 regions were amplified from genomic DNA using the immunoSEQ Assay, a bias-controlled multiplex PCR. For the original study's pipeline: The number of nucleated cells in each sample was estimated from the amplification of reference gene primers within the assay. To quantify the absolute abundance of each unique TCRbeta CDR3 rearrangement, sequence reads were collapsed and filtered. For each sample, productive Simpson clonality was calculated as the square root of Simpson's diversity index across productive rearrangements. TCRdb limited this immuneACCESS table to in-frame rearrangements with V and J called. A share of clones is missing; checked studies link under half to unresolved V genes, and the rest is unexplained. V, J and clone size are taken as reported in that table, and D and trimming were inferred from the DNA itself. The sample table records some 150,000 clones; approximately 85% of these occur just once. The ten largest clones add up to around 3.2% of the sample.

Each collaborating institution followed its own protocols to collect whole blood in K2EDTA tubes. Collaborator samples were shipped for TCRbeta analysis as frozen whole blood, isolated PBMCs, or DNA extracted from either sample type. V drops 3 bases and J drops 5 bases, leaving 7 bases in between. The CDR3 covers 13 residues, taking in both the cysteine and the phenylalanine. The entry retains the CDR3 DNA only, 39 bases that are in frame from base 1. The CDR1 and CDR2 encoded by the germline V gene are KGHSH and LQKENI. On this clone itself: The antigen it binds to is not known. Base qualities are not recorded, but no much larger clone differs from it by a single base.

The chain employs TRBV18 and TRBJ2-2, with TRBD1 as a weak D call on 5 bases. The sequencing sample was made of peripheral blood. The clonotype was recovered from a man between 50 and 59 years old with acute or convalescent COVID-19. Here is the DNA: TGTGCCAGCTCACCCCAGGGTACCGGGGAGCTGTTTTTT. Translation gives CASSPQGTGELFF.